These 3 T cell receptor beta chains came from one sample sequenced in a study of patients and donors after allogeneic stem cell transplantation. One entry per CDR3 protein results from TCRdb running MiXCR on the RT-PCR reads. The sample has 200,000 to 250,000 distinct CDR3 sequences, roughly an eighth seen once; the top ten hold approximately 10%. Source material: blood, either unsorted or a sorted T cell fraction (not recorded which). Every receptor here comes from a human donor who was either an allogeneic HSCT recipient or a stem cell or donor lymphocyte infusion donor (not recorded which). It is not recorded whose cells these are; they may come from a transplant donor.

This clonotype has just a few counts. The chain uses TRBV11-2 and TRBJ2-5, with a possible D match to TRBD2 (6 bases). Trimming took 1 base from V and 4 from J, leaving 16 bases between them. The CDR3 is 16 residues long. Germline V gene sequence: CDR1 SGHAT, CDR2 FQNNGV. The CDR3 here is CASSLAPGVWGETQYF. DNA for the CDR3: TGTGCCAGCAGCTTAGCCCCGGGGGTTTGGGGAGAGACCCAGTACTTC.

The chain is built from TRBV20-1 and TRBJ2-7; 7 bases line up with TRBD2. CDR1 is DFQATT, CDR2 SNEGSKA, per germline (reference sequence). V was clipped by 4 bases and J by 5 bases; unmatched bases: 8. The CDR3 is 13 amino acids. CDR3 sequence reads: CSAISSGRDEQYF. The CDR3 DNA follows: TGCAGTGCTATCTCTTCAGGGAGGGACGAGCAGTACTTC.

The V gene is TRBV20-1, the J gene TRBJ2-3, with D maybe TRBD2 (7 bases). The CDR3 covers 15 residues. CDR1 DFQATT and CDR2 SNEGSKA come from the germline V gene (reference sequence). V was cut by 3 bases and J by 0 bases, with 13 bases left in between. CDR3 in DNA: TGCAGTGCTAGGGGGGGGGCCGACAGCACAGATACGCAGTATTTT. Protein product: CSARGGADSTDTQYF.